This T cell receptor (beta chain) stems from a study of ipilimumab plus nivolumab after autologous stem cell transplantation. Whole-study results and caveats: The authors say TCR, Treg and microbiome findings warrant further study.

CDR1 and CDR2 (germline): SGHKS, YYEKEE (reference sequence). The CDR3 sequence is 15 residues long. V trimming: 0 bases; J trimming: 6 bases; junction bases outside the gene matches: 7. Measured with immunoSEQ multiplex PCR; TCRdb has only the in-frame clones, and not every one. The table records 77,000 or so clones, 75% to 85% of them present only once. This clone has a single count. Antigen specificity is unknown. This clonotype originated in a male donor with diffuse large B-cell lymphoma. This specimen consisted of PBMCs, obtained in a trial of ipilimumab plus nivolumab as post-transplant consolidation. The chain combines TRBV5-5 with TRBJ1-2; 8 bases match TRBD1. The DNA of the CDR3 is TGTGCCAGCAGCTTGGTTTGGACAGGGATGGATGGCTACACCTTC. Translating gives CASSLVWTGMDGYTF. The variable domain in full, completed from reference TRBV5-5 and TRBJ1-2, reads DAGVTQSPTHLIKTRGQQVTLRCSPISGHKSVSWYQQVLGQGPQFIFQYYEKEERGRGNFPDRFSARQFPNYSSELNVNALLLGDSALYLCASSLVWTGMDGYTFGSGTRLTVV.